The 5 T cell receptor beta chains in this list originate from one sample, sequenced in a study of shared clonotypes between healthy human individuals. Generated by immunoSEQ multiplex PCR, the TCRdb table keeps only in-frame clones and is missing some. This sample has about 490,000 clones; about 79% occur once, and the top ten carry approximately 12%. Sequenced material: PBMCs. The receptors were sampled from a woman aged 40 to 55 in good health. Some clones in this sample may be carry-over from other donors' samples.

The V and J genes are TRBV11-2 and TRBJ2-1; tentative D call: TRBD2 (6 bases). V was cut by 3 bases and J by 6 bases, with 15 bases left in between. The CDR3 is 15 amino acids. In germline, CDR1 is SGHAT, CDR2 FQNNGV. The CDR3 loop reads CASSFWGVSGNEQFF. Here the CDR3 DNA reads TGTGCCAGCAGCTTCTGGGGGGTGAGTGGCAATGAGCAGTTCTTC. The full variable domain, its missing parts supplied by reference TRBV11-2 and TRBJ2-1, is EAGVAQSPRYKIIEKRQSVAFWCNPISGHATLYWYQQILGQGPKLLIQFQNNGVVDDSQLPKDRFSAERLKGVDSTLKIQPAKLEDSAVYLCASSFWGVSGNEQFFGPGTRLTVL.

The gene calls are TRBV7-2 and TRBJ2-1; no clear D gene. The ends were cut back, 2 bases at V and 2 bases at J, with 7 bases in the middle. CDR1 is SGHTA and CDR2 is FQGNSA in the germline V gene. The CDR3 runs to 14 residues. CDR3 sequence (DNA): TGTGCCAGCAGCTTACAGAATCCCTACAATGAGCAGTTCTTC. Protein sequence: CASSLQNPYNEQFF.

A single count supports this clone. Here the CDR3 reads CSAPRDHEQFF. The CDR3, as DNA: TGCAGTGCACCTCGGGACCATGAGCAGTTCTTC. The genes are TRBV20-1 and TRBJ2-1; D may correspond to TRBD1 or TRBD2 (5 bases each). Per the germline V gene, CDR1 is DFQATT and CDR2 is SNEGSKA (reference sequence). Trimming removed 6 bases at V and 8 bases at J, with 11 bases between. CDR3 length equals 11 residues.

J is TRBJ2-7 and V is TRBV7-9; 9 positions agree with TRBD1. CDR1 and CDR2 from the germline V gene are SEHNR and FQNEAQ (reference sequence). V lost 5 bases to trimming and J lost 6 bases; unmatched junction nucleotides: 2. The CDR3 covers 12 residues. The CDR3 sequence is CASSRTGVEQYF. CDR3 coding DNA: TGTGCCAGCAGCCGGACAGGGGTCGAGCAGTACTTC.

DNA for the CDR3: TGCAGCGTTGCGGTGTTGGGGTACGAGCAGTACTTC. Its translation is CSVAVLGYEQYF. This chain links TRBV29-1 with TRBJ2-7; D ambiguous. The CDR3 is 12 amino acids. The germline V gene encodes CDR1 SQVTM and CDR2 ANQGSEA. V was clipped by 4 bases and J by 4 bases, with 11 bases between them.